The 21 T cell receptor beta chains reported below all come from one sample, sequenced in a study of cytomegalovirus exposure and HLA in healthy donors. The PCR ran on 60 Vbeta and 13 Jbeta primers. TCRdb keeps only in-frame clones here, not all; method: immunoSEQ multiplex PCR. Of approximately 170,000 clones in the sample, 60% to 85% are singletons; the top ten hold 7%. Sequenced input: PBMCs. These receptor sequences come from a woman between 35 and 50 years old in good health and CMV-seropositive.

The chain recombines TRBV27 with TRBJ1-2; D unclear. The V gene lost 5 bases and the J gene lost 5 bases, with 12 bases spanning the gap. Germline assignment: CDR1 MNHEY and CDR2 SMNVEV (reference sequence). This CDR3 contains 13 residues. Here the CDR3 reads CASSPRHGYGYTF. The CDR3 nucleotides read TGTGCCAGCAGTCCTCGACACGGATATGGCTACACCTTC.

The genes are TRBV30 and TRBJ2-5; tentatively, D is TRBD2 (5 bases). V gave up 5 bases and J gave up 4 bases, with 14 bases separating them. The CDR3 totals 13 residues. Germline CDR1 GTSNPN, CDR2 SVGIG (reference sequence). CDR3 DNA: TGTGCCTGGGAAAAAAGCGGAGCAGAGACCCAGTACTTC. It is translated as CAWEKSGAETQYF.

The chain uses TRBV7-8 and TRBJ2-7, with TRBD1 matching 8 bases. Losses at the gene ends were 5 bases for V and 4 bases for J; bases not matched to a gene: 13. The germline gives CDR1 SGHVS, CDR2 FQNEAQ. The CDR3 spans 16 residues. CDR3 DNA: TGTGCCAGCAGCACTAAACTGGGGACAGGCATGTACGAGCAGTACTTC. Protein: CASSTKLGTGMYEQYF.

This clone is a singleton in its sample. This chain links TRBV7-2 with TRBJ2-2; 13 nucleotides agree with TRBD2. Germline CDR1 SGHTA, CDR2 FQGNSA. The CDR3 covers 15 residues. V gave up 5 bases and J gave up 6 bases; unmatched junction bases: 3. In nucleotides, the CDR3 is TGTGCCAGCAGCCTCGGACTAGCGGGGGCCGGGGAGCTGTTTTTT. Encoded protein: CASSLGLAGAGELFF.

The chain has TRBV28 and TRBJ1-1; D not certain. The CDR3 runs to 19 residues. Germline CDR1 reads MDHEN; CDR2 reads SYDVKM. Trimming pared 3 bases from V and 2 bases from J, leaving 25 bases between. This CDR3 is CASSFLLSGGVWSNTEAFF. The CDR3, as DNA: TGTGCCAGCAGTTTTTTATTATCGGGCGGGGTTTGGTCTAACACTGAAGCTTTCTTT.

This chain uses TRBV6-5 with TRBJ1-2, with D possibly TRBD1 on 6 matching bases. Trimming removed 2 bases from V and 4 bases from J, with 11 bases in between. The CDR3 sequence is 14 residues long. The V gene's germline CDR1 is MNHEY and CDR2 SVGAGI. Here the CDR3 DNA reads TGTGCCAGCAGTTACAGGGGGGGGTTCTATGGCTACACCTTC. Its protein is CASSYRGGFYGYTF.

The rearrangement uses TRBV4-3 and TRBJ2-2, with no clear D. Germline V lookup: CDR1 LGHNA, CDR2 YSLEER. Trimming removed 4 bases at V and 5 bases at J, with 5 bases between. The CDR3 is 12 amino acids. CDR3 sequence reads: CASSPGTGELFF. The CDR3 bases are TGCGCCAGCAGCCCGGGTACCGGGGAGCTGTTTTTT.

This chain links TRBV19 with TRBJ1-5; 9 positions match TRBD1. The CDR3 loop spans 14 amino acids. Germline V lookup: CDR1 LNHDA, CDR2 SQIVND (reference sequence). V lost 6 bases to trimming and J lost 5 bases; unmatched junction nucleotides: 5. The CDR3 is CASRTGGTYQPQHF. CDR3 sequence (DNA): TGTGCCAGTAGGACAGGGGGGACGTATCAGCCCCAGCATTTT.

As DNA, the CDR3 is TGCGCCAGCAGCTTGTTCCCTGGGACTAGCGGGGGGCAAGAGACCCAGTACTTC. Its translation is CASSLFPGTSGGQETQYF. The chain employs TRBV5-1 and TRBJ2-5; 15 bases align to TRBD2. The J segment lost 2 bases and the V segment lost 1 base, leaving 6 bases of the junction unmatched. The CDR3 length is 18 residues. Germline CDR1 SGHRS, CDR2 YFSETQ.

Concerning this clone: An end of the junction does not agree with germline; a read error may underlie this. This rearrangement joins TRBV30 to TRBJ1-2; 10 positions match TRBD1. The CDR3 loop spans 10 amino acids. Germline assignment: CDR1 GTSNPN and CDR2 SVGIG (reference sequence). The CDR3 DNA follows: TGTGCCTGGAGTAGAGGACAGGGGGGATTC. Protein product: CAWSRGQGGF.

The V and J genes are TRBV11-3 and TRBJ2-1; no firm D call. Trimming cost V 3 bases and J 5 bases, with 5 bases left between them. Germline V gene sequence: CDR1 SGHNT, CDR2 YENEEA. The CDR3 extends over 12 amino acids. CDR3 amino acids: CASSFRDNEQFF. The CDR3 nucleotides read TGTGCCAGCAGCTTCCGGGACAATGAGCAGTTCTTC.

This clone was seen only a few times. The chain joins TRBV5-4 to TRBJ1-1, with D maybe TRBD1 (6 bases). CDR3 length: 14 residues. Trimming removed 2 bases from V and 1 base from J, with 9 bases in between. Germline CDR1 SGHNT, CDR2 YYREEE (reference sequence). CDR3 loop: CASSLGQWNTEAFF. The CDR3 DNA reads TGTGCCAGCAGCTTAGGACAGTGGAACACTGAAGCTTTCTTT.

The chain carries TRBV25-1 and TRBJ1-4; D call uncertain. This CDR3 contains 16 residues. V lost 1 base, J lost 0 bases, and 9 bases lay in between. Germline V CDR1 and CDR2: MGHDK, SYGVNS. CDR3 amino acids: CASSESRGATNEKLFF. For the CDR3, the DNA is TGTGCCAGCAGTGAATCACGAGGTGCAACTAATGAAAAACTGTTTTTT.

The chain joins TRBV7-2 to TRBJ2-7; 8 bases are shared with TRBD1. V gave up 6 bases and J gave up 0 bases; unmatched junction bases: 7. In germline, CDR1 is SGHTA, CDR2 FQGNSA. This CDR3 has 15 amino acids. CDR3 sequence reads: CASRRGQGNSYEQYF. CDR3 nucleotides: TGTGCCAGCAGGCGAGGACAGGGTAACTCCTACGAGCAGTACTTC.

The V and J genes are TRBV28 and TRBJ2-7, with 7 bases fitting TRBD1. Trimming cost V 3 bases and J 10 bases; bases outside gene matches: 12. CDR1 MDHEN and CDR2 SYDVKM come from the germline V gene. This CDR3 is built from 14 residues. The CDR3 nucleotides are TGTGCCAGCAGTTTTCCCCGGGACAGCAATTTCCAGTACTTC. Translating gives CASSFPRDSNFQYF.

This clone showed up just a few times. The chain has TRBV19 and TRBJ2-7; 9 bases align to TRBD1. The CDR3 length is 14 residues. The junction had 6 bases not matched to a gene; V was cut back by 5 bases and J by 4 bases. The germline V gene encodes CDR1 LNHDA and CDR2 SQIVND (reference sequence). CDR3 in amino acids: CASSRTGGSYEQYF. The CDR3 DNA sequence: TGTGCCAGTAGTCGAACAGGGGGCTCATACGAGCAGTACTTC.

The chain links TRBV7-3 to TRBJ2-3; 10 bases agree with TRBD2. The CDR3 runs 15 residues. The germline gives CDR1 SGHTA, CDR2 FQGTGA. The trim removed 5 bases at V and 5 bases at J, leaving 7 bases unmatched. The CDR3 is CASSPGLAGVDTQYF. The CDR3, as DNA: TGTGCCAGCAGCCCCGGCCTAGCGGGGGTAGATACGCAGTATTTT.

The chain couples TRBV13 to TRBJ2-3, with a tentative D call TRBD1 (5 bases). The CDR3 consists of 14 residues. The germline V gene encodes CDR1 PRHDT and CDR2 FYEKMQ (reference sequence). Trimming removed 3 bases from V and 1 base from J, with 8 bases in between. DNA of the CDR3: TGTGCCAGCAGCTTCGACAGTCGCACAGATACGCAGTATTTT. Translated, it gives CASSFDSRTDTQYF.

For this clone: The germline gene is not matched at one end of the junction; a read error may be the cause. J is TRBJ2-4 and V is TRBV4-1; TRBD1 is a possible D gene (8 bases). The length of the CDR3 is 17 residues. Germline CDR1 and CDR2: MGHRA and YSYEKL. This chain's CDR3 is CASSLGQGGGTTNSQYF. For the CDR3, the DNA is TGCGCCAGCAGCCTAGGACAGGGTGGTGGGACTACAAACAGTCAGTACTTC.

The V gene is TRBV28, the J gene TRBJ1-2, with 12 nucleotides matching TRBD1. This CDR3 is built from 17 residues. Per germline, CDR1 MDHEN and CDR2 SYDVKM. V lost 7 bases and J lost 7; bases outside the gene matches: 16. This CDR3 reads CASTKMGYGDRGPGYTF. The CDR3, as DNA: TGTGCCAGCACTAAGATGGGATATGGGGACAGGGGGCCTGGCTACACCTTC.

The chain combines TRBV6-5 with TRBJ2-5; weak D call: TRBD2 (5 bases). Germline V gene lookup returns CDR1 MNHEY and CDR2 SVGAGI. This CDR3 has 15 amino acids. Between the trimmed V and J ends, which lost 8 bases and 4 bases, there was a span of 20 bases. In DNA, the CDR3 is TGTGCCAGCCTAGGCTCGAGGGTGGACGGAGAGACCCAGTACTTC. Amino acids: CASLGSRVDGETQYF.